Below, 32 T cell receptor beta chains from the same sample are listed, as sequenced in a study of blood T cell repertoires in COVID-19. The data were produced by immunoSEQ multiplex PCR, yet TCRdb's version contains in-frame clones alone and is incomplete. The sample carries roughly 300,000 clones, about 87% recorded once. Sequencing was performed on peripheral blood. The receptors shown here come from a woman between 50 and 59 years old who had recovered from COVID-19.

The genes are TRBV7-2 and TRBJ2-4; 7 nucleotides line up with TRBD2. The CDR3 runs to 15 residues. The ends lost 4 bases at V and 6 bases at J; junction bases unmatched: 9. The germline gives CDR1 SGHTA, CDR2 FQGNSA. CDR3 region: CASSSYLGRGNIQYF. CDR3 in DNA: TGTGCCAGCAGCTCGTATCTGGGGAGGGGAAACATTCAGTACTTC.

V is TRBV21-1 and J is TRBJ1-5; the table assigns TRBD1, which was not confirmed against the DNA. TRBV21-1 is described as a pseudogene. The CDR3 contains 15 residues. The CDR3 region has the DNA TGTGCCAGCACCAGACACAGGGACCGGTATCAGCCCCAGCATTTT. Translated, it gives CASTRHRDRYQPQHF.

The chain is built from TRBV30 and TRBJ1-2, with 7 nucleotides matching TRBD1. The V gene end was trimmed by 7 bases and the J gene end by 1 base; junction bases not matched to a gene: 6. CDR1 is GTSNPN and CDR2 is SVGIG in the germline V gene (reference sequence). The CDR3 consists of 13 residues. The CDR3 spells CASTTGNNYGYTF. The CDR3 coding sequence is TGTGCCTCAACGACAGGGAATAACTATGGCTACACCTTC.

The chain couples TRBV5-8 to TRBJ1-1; no clear D gene. This CDR3 is 14 amino acids long. V lost 4 bases, J lost 1 base, and 11 bases lay in between. The germline V gene has CDR1 SGHTS and CDR2 YDEGEE. This CDR3 is CASSHQTGNTEAFF. In DNA form, the CDR3 reads TGTGCCAGCAGCCACCAGACGGGGAACACTGAAGCTTTCTTT.

The chain employs TRBV11-2 and TRBJ1-4; D is ambiguous. V was clipped by 5 bases and J by 7 bases, with 20 bases between them. The length of the CDR3 is 16 residues. Per germline, CDR1 SGHAT and CDR2 FQNNGV. This CDR3 reads CASSTGEFGLGEKLFF. The CDR3 DNA sequence: TGTGCCAGCAGCACCGGGGAGTTCGGGCTTGGTGAAAAACTGTTTTTT.

This clone appeared once. The chain couples TRBV3-1 (or the pseudogene TRBV3-2) to TRBJ2-5; possibly TRBD1 for D (6 bases). Germline-derived CDR1 and CDR2 are LGHDT and YNNKEL (reference sequence). Trimming stripped 4 bases from V and 5 bases from J, with 14 bases between. This CDR3 region has 14 residues. The CDR3 region is CASSPWDTPETQYF. In DNA form, the CDR3 reads TGTGCCAGCAGCCCCTGGGACACACCGGAGACCCAGTACTTC.

This clone was counted once. The DNA for the CDR3 is TGTGCCAGCAGCCAGTGGGGGGATGAATACGAGCAGTACTTC. Translating gives CASSQWGDEYEQYF. The chain recombines TRBV3-1 (or the pseudogene TRBV3-2) with TRBJ2-7; weak D call: TRBD2 (6 bases). CDR1 is LGHDT, CDR2 YNNKEL, per germline (reference sequence). The V and J ends lost 3 bases and 4 bases respectively, with 13 bases between them. The CDR3 spans 14 residues.

V gene TRBV5-6 combines with J gene TRBJ1-6; D remains unclear. Germline CDR1 is SGHDT and CDR2 is YYEEEE. The ends were cut back, 4 bases at V and 4 bases at J, with 9 bases in the middle. The CDR3 contains 14 residues. The CDR3 spells CASSESPYNSPLHF. CDR3 coding DNA: TGTGCCAGCAGCGAAAGCCCATATAATTCACCCCTCCACTTT.

The rearrangement joins TRBV6-5 to TRBJ1-3; possible D gene TRBD1, 5 bases. CDR1 MNHEY and CDR2 SVGAGI come from the germline V gene. The CDR3 runs to 12 residues. Trimming stripped 5 bases from V and 4 bases from J, with 6 bases between. This CDR3 is CASSRQGNTIYF. In DNA, the CDR3 is TGTGCCAGCAGTAGACAGGGAAACACCATATATTTT.

The chain joins TRBV5-1 to TRBJ2-3; 7 nucleotides agree with TRBD1. The length of the CDR3 is 16 residues. Germline CDR1 and CDR2: SGHRS and YFSETQ. The V segment lost 0 bases and the J segment 2 bases; nucleotides outside the gene matches: 6. CDR3: CASSLALTGITDTQYF. DNA for the CDR3: TGCGCCAGCAGCTTGGCCTTGACAGGGATCACAGATACGCAGTATTTT.

This chain uses TRBV20-1 with TRBJ2-7, with TRBD1 identical over 8 bases. Germline V gene data show CDR1 as DFQATT and CDR2 as SNEGSKA (reference sequence). The CDR3 contains 11 residues. CDR3 protein: CSANNPRGRYF. The CDR3 bases are TGCAGCGCCAATAATCCCAGGGGGCGATACTTC.

V gene TRBV21-1 combines with J gene TRBJ2-7; TRBD2 reflects the table's D call only, with no check against the DNA. TRBV21-1 is tagged as a pseudogene. There are 18 residues in the CDR3. CDR3 sequence reads: CASSSPQLAGSVSYEQYF. CDR3 sequence (DNA): TGTGCCAGCAGCTCTCCGCAACTAGCGGGGTCCGTCTCCTACGAGCAGTACTTC.

V usage is TRBV28 and J usage is TRBJ2-7; 7 bases are shared with TRBD1. The CDR3 is made up of 13 amino acids. Germline V gene sequence: CDR1 MDHEN, CDR2 SYDVKM. J gave up 3 bases and V 7 bases, and 6 bases lay outside the gene matches. CDR3: CASTPDRVYEQYF. The CDR3 DNA follows: TGTGCCAGCACCCCAGACAGGGTCTACGAGCAGTACTTC.

The CDR3: CASSASVVSYEQYF. The CDR3 nucleotides are TGTGCCAGCAGCGCTTCGGTGGTCTCCTACGAGCAGTACTTC. The V gene is TRBV11-2, the J gene TRBJ2-7; D is ambiguous. V was cut by 5 bases and J by 0 bases, with 11 bases left in between. The germline V gene encodes CDR1 SGHAT and CDR2 FQNNGV. The CDR3 covers 14 residues.

The V gene is TRBV28, the J gene TRBJ1-4, with D unclear. The germline gives CDR1 MDHEN, CDR2 SYDVKM. CDR3 length equals 13 residues. Trimming stripped 2 bases from V and 7 bases from J, with 8 bases between. CDR3 sequence: CASSLAWSEKLFF. The CDR3 DNA reads TGTGCCAGCAGTTTAGCCTGGAGTGAAAAACTGTTTTTT.

The gene calls are TRBV4-2 and TRBJ2-7, with 7 bases matching TRBD1. The CDR3 has 14 residues. V lost 0 bases and J lost 6; bases outside the gene matches: 5. Looked up from germline, CDR1 is LGHNA and CDR2 is YNFKEQ. CDR3 protein: CASSQENEGAEQYF. CDR3 nucleotide sequence: TGTGCCAGCAGCCAAGAGAACGAGGGGGCCGAGCAGTACTTC.

The rearrangement links TRBV7-2 to TRBJ2-7, with a weak D call TRBD2 (5 bases). The V gene's germline CDR1 is SGHTA and CDR2 FQGNSA. V gave up 5 bases and J gave up 4 bases, with 18 bases separating them. The CDR3 runs 15 residues. The CDR3 sequence: CASSPEGQALYEQYF. CDR3 in DNA: TGTGCCAGCAGCCCAGAGGGTCAGGCTTTGTACGAGCAGTACTTC.

The chain joins TRBV27 to TRBJ2-3, with 13 bases aligning to TRBD2. The ends lost 7 bases at V and 3 bases at J; junction bases unmatched: 4. This CDR3 is built from 15 residues. Germline loops: CDR1 MNHEY, CDR2 SMNVEV (reference sequence). The CDR3 DNA sequence: TGTGCCAGCACCTCGACTAGCGGGAGGACAGATACGCAGTATTTT. Protein product: CASTSTSGRTDTQYF.

This clone was observed once. This CDR3 is also generated by other DNA sequences in the sample. CDR3 amino acids: CASSLVSGHSTDTQYF. For the CDR3, the DNA is TGTGCCAGCAGCTTAGTTAGCGGGCACAGCACAGATACGCAGTATTTT. The V call is TRBV7-8, the J call TRBJ2-3, with TRBD2 matching 7 bases. V was pared by 1 base and J by 0 bases, with 4 bases of the junction left unmatched. The CDR3 is 16 amino acids. Germline CDR1 is SGHVS and CDR2 is FQNEAQ.

This clone showed up just once. The chain is built from TRBV5-4 and TRBJ2-5; TRBD1 aligns across 7 bases. Germline lookup yields CDR1 SGHNT and CDR2 YYREEE (reference sequence). This CDR3 has 15 residues. V shed 3 bases and J 2 bases; nucleotides not matched to a gene: 7. CDR3 nucleotide sequence: TGTGCCAGCAGCTCGTTACAGGGGAGACAAGAGACCCAGTACTTC. It specifies CASSSLQGRQETQYF.

The chain is built from TRBV2 and TRBJ1-1, with D maybe TRBD1 (5 bases). Germline-derived CDR1 and CDR2 are SNHLY and FYNNEI. V lost 7 bases, J lost 5 bases, and 11 bases lay in between. This CDR3 spans 12 amino acids. Here the CDR3 DNA reads TGTGCCAGCAAATCCAGGGCTACTGAAGCTTTCTTT. This codes for CASKSRATEAFF.

The V and J genes are TRBV7-9 and TRBJ1-2; 7 bases map to TRBD1. The germline gives CDR1 SEHNR, CDR2 FQNEAQ (reference sequence). Trimming cost V 4 bases and J 0 bases; bases outside gene matches: 2. The CDR3 covers 14 residues. CDR3 in amino acids: CASSYTGANYGYTF. The CDR3 coding sequence is TGTGCCAGCAGCTACACAGGGGCTAACTATGGCTACACCTTC.

The chain links TRBV2 to TRBJ2-5; D may be TRBD2 (5 bases). Germline loops: CDR1 SNHLY, CDR2 FYNNEI. V was trimmed by 1 base and J by 5 bases, leaving 11 bases between them. The CDR3 extends over 14 amino acids. CDR3 DNA: TGTGCCAGCAGTGAAGTATTGGGGAGCGAGACCCAGTACTTC. Protein sequence: CASSEVLGSETQYF.

This clone was found once. This sequence joins TRBV7-2 and TRBJ1-5, with D tentatively TRBD1 (6 bases). The V end lost 1 base, the J end lost 5 bases, and 15 bases lay between the germline ends. Germline CDR1 is SGHTA and CDR2 is FQGNSA. The length of the CDR3 is 16 residues. The CDR3 loop is CASSLGRNRVDQPQHF. CDR3 DNA sequence: TGTGCCAGCAGCTTAGGACGCAACAGGGTTGATCAGCCCCAGCATTTT. Filled out from reference TRBV7-2 and TRBJ1-5, the complete variable domain reads GAGVSQSPSNKVTEKGKDVELRCDPISGHTALYWYRQSLGQGLEFLIYFQGNSAPDKSGLPSDRFSAERTGGSVSTLTIQRTQQEDSAVYLCASSLGRNRVDQPQHFGDGTRLSIL.

The genes are TRBV6-2 or TRBV6-3 and TRBJ2-1; D remains ambiguous. The length of the CDR3 is 14 residues. Trimming stripped 2 bases from V and 2 bases from J, with 7 bases between. Germline V gene sequence: CDR1 MNHEY, CDR2 SVGEGT. The DNA of the CDR3 is TGTGCCAGCAGTTACCGCGCGGCCTACAATGAGCAGTTCTTC. Encoded protein: CASSYRAAYNEQFF.

This clone was observed a handful of times. V gene TRBV29-1 combines with J gene TRBJ2-7, with D possibly being TRBD1 (5 bases). The CDR3 consists of 15 residues. V gave up 1 base and J gave up 4 bases, with 17 bases separating them. CDR1 is SQVTM, CDR2 ANQGSEA, per germline. The CDR3 coding sequence is TGCAGCGTTGAAGGTGCCGCGCAGGGTCGGTACGAGCAGTACTTC. Protein product: CSVEGAAQGRYEQYF.

This chain connects TRBV28 to TRBJ2-6; D might be TRBD1 (5 bases). The CDR3 extends over 17 amino acids. Germline CDR1 reads MDHEN; CDR2 reads SYDVKM. Trimming removed 1 base at V and 0 bases at J, with 10 bases between. For the CDR3, the DNA is TGTGCCAGCAGTTTATCAGGGATCTACTCTGGGGCCAACGTCCTGACTTTC. Translation gives CASSLSGIYSGANVLTF.

The gene calls are TRBV5-6 and TRBJ1-4; 10 nucleotides match TRBD1. Germline-derived CDR1 and CDR2 are SGHDT and YYEEEE. V shed 5 bases, J shed 7 bases, and the junction held 5 bases outside the gene matches. The CDR3 extends over 14 amino acids. The CDR3 spells CASRFRTGGEKLFF. CDR3 nucleotide sequence: TGTGCCAGCAGATTTCGGACAGGGGGTGAAAAACTGTTTTTT.

The genes are TRBV11-2 and TRBJ2-7, with TRBD2 matching 10 bases. This CDR3 is 17 amino acids long. Germline V gene lookup returns CDR1 SGHAT and CDR2 FQNNGV. Germline trimming cut 3 bases from V and 3 bases from J; bases unmatched to any gene: 11. In nucleotides, the CDR3 is TGTGCCAGCAGCTTCAGGGGCTTCGGGACTAGCGTCTACGAGCAGTACTTC. This encodes CASSFRGFGTSVYEQYF.

The V call is TRBV15, the J call TRBJ2-5; D possibly corresponds to TRBD2 (5 bases). The CDR3 is made up of 15 amino acids. CDR1 is LNHNV, CDR2 YYDKDF, per germline (reference sequence). Trimming removed 8 bases from V and 5 bases from J, with 21 bases in between. As DNA, the CDR3 is TGTGCCACCTCCGGCCGTCTGAGGGTCCTGGAGACCCAGTACTTC. This gives the protein CATSGRLRVLETQYF.

This clone has a single count. This rearrangement joins TRBV28 to TRBJ1-4; 7 bases fit TRBD1. Germline lookup yields CDR1 MDHEN and CDR2 SYDVKM. Germline trimming cut 3 bases from V and 8 bases from J; bases unmatched to any gene: 6. This CDR3 is built from 14 residues. The CDR3: CASSFAGGREKLFF. In DNA, the CDR3 is TGTGCCAGCAGTTTCGCAGGGGGTAGGGAAAAACTGTTTTTT. The full variable domain, its missing parts supplied by reference TRBV28 and TRBJ1-4, is DVKVTQSSRYLVKRTGEKVFLECVQDMDHENMFWYRQDPGLGLRLIYFSYDVKMKEKGDIPEGYSVSREKKERFSLILESASTNQTSMYLCASSFAGGREKLFFGSGTQLSVL.

The genes are TRBV28 and TRBJ1-4, with TRBD1 as a possible D gene (6 bases). The CDR3 length is 16 residues. The V end lost 6 bases, the J end lost 0 bases, and 14 bases lay between the germline ends. Germline CDR1 MDHEN, CDR2 SYDVKM. As DNA, the CDR3 is TGTGCCAGCAGACAGACGACAGGAGCAACTAATGAAAAACTGTTTTTT. This sequence encodes CASRQTTGATNEKLFF.